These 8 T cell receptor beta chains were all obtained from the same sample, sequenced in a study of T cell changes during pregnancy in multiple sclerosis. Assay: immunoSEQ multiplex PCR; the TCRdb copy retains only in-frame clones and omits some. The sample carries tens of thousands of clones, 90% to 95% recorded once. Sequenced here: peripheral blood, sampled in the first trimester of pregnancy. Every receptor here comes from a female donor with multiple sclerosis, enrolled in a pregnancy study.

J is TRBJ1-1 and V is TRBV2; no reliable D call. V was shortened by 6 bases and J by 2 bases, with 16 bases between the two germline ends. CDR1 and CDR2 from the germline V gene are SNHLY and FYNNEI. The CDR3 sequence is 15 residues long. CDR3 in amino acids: CASRRGRGHNTEAFF. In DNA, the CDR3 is TGTGCCAGCAGGAGAGGAAGAGGGCATAACACTGAAGCTTTCTTT.

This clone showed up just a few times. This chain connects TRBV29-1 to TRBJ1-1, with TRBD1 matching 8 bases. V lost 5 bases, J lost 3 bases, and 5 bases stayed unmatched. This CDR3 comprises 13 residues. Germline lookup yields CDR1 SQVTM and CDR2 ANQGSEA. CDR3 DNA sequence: TGCAGCGTTAGACAGGGGAGATACACTGAAGCTTTCTTT. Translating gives CSVRQGRYTEAFF.

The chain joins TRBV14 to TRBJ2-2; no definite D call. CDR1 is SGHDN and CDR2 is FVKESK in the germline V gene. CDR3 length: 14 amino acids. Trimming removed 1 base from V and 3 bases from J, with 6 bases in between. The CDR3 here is CASSQAYYTGELFF. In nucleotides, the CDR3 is TGTGCCAGCAGCCAAGCGTATTACACCGGGGAGCTGTTTTTT.

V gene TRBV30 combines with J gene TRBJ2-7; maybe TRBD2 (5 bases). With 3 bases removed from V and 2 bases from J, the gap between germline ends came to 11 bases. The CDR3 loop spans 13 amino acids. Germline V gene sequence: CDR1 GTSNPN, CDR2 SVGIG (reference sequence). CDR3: CAWRLPGAYEQYF. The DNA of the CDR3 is TGTGCCTGGAGACTCCCCGGGGCCTACGAGCAGTACTTC.

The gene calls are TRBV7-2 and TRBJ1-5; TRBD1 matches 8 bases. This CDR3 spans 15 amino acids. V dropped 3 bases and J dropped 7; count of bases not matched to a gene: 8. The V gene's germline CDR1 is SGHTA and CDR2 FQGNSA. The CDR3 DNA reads TGTGCCAGCAGCTTGAGGAGACAGGGGATACAGCCCCAGCATTTT. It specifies CASSLRRQGIQPQHF.

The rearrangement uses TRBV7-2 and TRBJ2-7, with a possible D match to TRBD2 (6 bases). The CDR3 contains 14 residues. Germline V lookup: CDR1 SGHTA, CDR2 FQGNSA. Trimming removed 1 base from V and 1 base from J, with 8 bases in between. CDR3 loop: CASSLVAESYEQYF. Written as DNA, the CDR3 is TGTGCCAGCAGCTTAGTAGCGGAATCCTACGAGCAGTACTTC. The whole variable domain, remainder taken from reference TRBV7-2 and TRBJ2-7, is GAGVSQSPSNKVTEKGKDVELRCDPISGHTALYWYRQSLGQGLEFLIYFQGNSAPDKSGLPSDRFSAERTGGSVSTLTIQRTQQEDSAVYLCASSLVAESYEQYFGPGTRLTVT.

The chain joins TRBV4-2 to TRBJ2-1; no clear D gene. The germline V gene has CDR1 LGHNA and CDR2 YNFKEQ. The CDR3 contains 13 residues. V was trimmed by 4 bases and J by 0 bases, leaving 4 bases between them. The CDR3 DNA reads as TGTGCCAGCAGCCCTAACTCCTACAATGAGCAGTTCTTC. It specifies CASSPNSYNEQFF.

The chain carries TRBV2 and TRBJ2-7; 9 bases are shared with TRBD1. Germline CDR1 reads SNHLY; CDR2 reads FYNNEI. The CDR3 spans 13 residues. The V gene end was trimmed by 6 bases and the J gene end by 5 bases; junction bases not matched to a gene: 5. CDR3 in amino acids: CASRKDRGNEQYF. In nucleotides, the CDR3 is TGTGCCAGCAGGAAGGACAGGGGAAACGAGCAGTACTTC.